This T cell receptor (beta chain) originates from a study of T cell responses to AZD1222 COVID-19 vaccine (dated by TCRdb to the early 2020s). In terms of the full investigation: AZD1222 recipients given second doses at about 4 weeks or at about 12 weeks were pooled, since spike-specific TCR depth and breadth were not found to differ between the two schedules. A total of about 230 trial participants underwent TCR sequencing, of whom about 210 received two doses of AZD1222 and around 25 received two doses of the MenACWY control vaccine. Trial participants were enrolled by age into subgroups of 18-55, 56-69 and 70-plus years, and 148, 28 and 57 TCR-sequenced participants, respectively, were included in these subgroups.

Per the publication, the time point label means: baseline before first vaccination. Vaccinee samples were obtained from the UK trials COV001 and COV002, which included a single-blind randomized controlled phase 2/3 trial of AZD1222 (ChAdOx1 nCoV-19) in healthy adults. For TCRbeta chain sequencing, PBMC samples were collected from trial participants at day 0 and at day 28 after the second dose. From cysteine to phenylalanine, the CDR3 is 16 amino acids long. The CDR3 DNA has 48 bases and is translated from base 1. The germline V gene sets CDR1 to SGHRS and CDR2 to YFSETQ. V ends up 4 bases short and J 8 bases short, with an unmatched junction base count of 11. About this clone: Its cognate antigen has yet to be identified. No base qualities exist here, and no much larger clone lies one base off it.

The CDR3 regions of human TCRbeta chains were subjected to immunosequencing. The original pipeline was this. Repertoire TCRs were checked for matches against a reference library of SARS-CoV-2-specific TCRs that had been generated using the MIRA antigen-specificity platform. Breadth was defined as the fraction of unique TCRs that were SARS-CoV-2-associated, and depth was defined as the fraction of total T cells that were SARS-CoV-2-associated. Each spike-specific TCR was assigned to its reactive spike region and to a CD4 or CD8 class using the MIRA data. Log10-transformed breadth and depth values were compared by one-way ANOVA with Sidak's multiple comparisons tests. Not all clones reach the TCRdb copy of this immuneACCESS table, which keeps in-frame sequences only. Checked studies attribute under half of the gap to unresolved V genes and leave the rest unexplained. V and J calls and clone size follow that table, whereas D and trimming were derived from the DNA. The sample table shows about 120,000 clones, and 85% to 95% are seen once. 2.5% to 3.5% of the sample belongs to the ten largest clones.

What the research found in general, with its limitations: Because no samples from the day 14 peak response were available, repertoires could be characterized only after the peak T cell response. In the small 56-69-year group, the increase in depth fell short of significance, most likely because of low power. Vaccine-associated CD4 TCRs spanned the whole spike protein, with dominant responses in regions 160-218 and 743-854. Conclusions about previously exposed vaccinees are limited, since just six AZD1222 recipients were seropositive for SARS-CoV-2 at baseline. Epitopes outside the regions mutated in the B.1.351 and B.1.1.7 variants were reportedly recognized by nearly half of the unique spike-specific TCRs. Participants were mostly white British, with more females than males. The authors suggested clonal diversity may have been underestimated. After two AZD1222 doses, both the breadth and the depth of spike-specific TCRs were significantly higher than at day 0 and than in MenACWY recipients.

This sequence was found in an adult in good health. The chain was built from TRBV5-1 and TRBJ1-4; TRBD1 aligns with 10 central bases. The sequences come from peripheral blood, collected on day 0 of AZD1222 vaccination. The CDR3: CASSIRGQGRDEKLFF. The base sequence is TGCGCCAGCAGCATCCGGGGACAGGGGAGGGACGAAAAACTGTTTTTT.